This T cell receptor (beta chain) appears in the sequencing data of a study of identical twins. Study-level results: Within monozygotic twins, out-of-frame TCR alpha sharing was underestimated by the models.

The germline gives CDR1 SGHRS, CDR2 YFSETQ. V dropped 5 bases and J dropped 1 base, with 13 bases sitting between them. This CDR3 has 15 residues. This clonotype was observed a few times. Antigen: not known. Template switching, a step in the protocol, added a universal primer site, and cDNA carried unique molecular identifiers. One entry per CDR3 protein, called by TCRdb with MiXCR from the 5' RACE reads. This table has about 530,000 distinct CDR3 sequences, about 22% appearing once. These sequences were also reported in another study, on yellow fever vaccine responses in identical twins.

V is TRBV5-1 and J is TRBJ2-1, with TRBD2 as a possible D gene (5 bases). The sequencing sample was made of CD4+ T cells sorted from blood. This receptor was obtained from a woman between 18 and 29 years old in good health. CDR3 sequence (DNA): TGCGCCAGCAGTCTGGGTCCGGGATCCTACAATGAGCAGTTCTTC. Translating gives CASSLGPGSYNEQFF.